The 26 T cell receptor beta chains in this list originate from one sample, sequenced in a study of OX40 agonist ivuxolimab in advanced cancers. Only in-frame clones appear in the TCRdb table, and some are missing; sequencing was by immunoSEQ multiplex PCR. The table has tens of thousands of clones, about 88% seen once. The sequencing used CD4+ or CD8+ T cells sorted from blood, collected in a trial of the OX40 agonist ivuxolimab. These receptors all come from an adult with an advanced solid tumor such as melanoma, head and neck, liver or kidney cancer.

The rearrangement links TRBV30 to TRBJ1-1; 11 nucleotides align to TRBD1. This CDR3 is 14 amino acids long. V trimming: 2 bases; J trimming: 4 bases; junction bases outside the gene matches: 3. Germline assignment: CDR1 GTSNPN and CDR2 SVGIG (reference sequence). The CDR3 reads CAWSPGTGGTEAFF. As DNA, the CDR3 is TGTGCCTGGAGTCCCGGGACAGGGGGCACTGAAGCTTTCTTT.

V and J are TRBV5-1 and TRBJ2-4; D gene uncertain. This CDR3 has 15 residues. Germline assignment: CDR1 SGHRS and CDR2 YFSETQ. V shed 3 bases and J shed 3 bases, with 13 bases lying between them. CDR3 DNA: TGCGCCAGCAGCTCCGGGTTCGGGCGCAAAAACATTCAGTACTTC. This sequence encodes CASSSGFGRKNIQYF.

This chain uses TRBV19 with TRBJ2-3; a possible D gene is TRBD1 (6 bases). Germline loops: CDR1 LNHDA, CDR2 SQIVND (reference sequence). The ends were cut back, 3 bases at V and 2 bases at J, with 15 bases in the middle. The CDR3 length is 16 residues. CDR3 amino acids: CASSMTGTKFTDTQYF. CDR3 bases: TGTGCCAGTAGTATGACCGGGACAAAGTTCACAGATACGCAGTATTTT.

The chain combines TRBV6-5 with TRBJ1-1; 7 bases line up with TRBD1. CDR3 size: 14 residues. Germline values: CDR1 MNHEY, CDR2 SVGAGI. The J segment lost 0 bases and the V segment lost 6 bases, leaving 4 bases of the junction unmatched. The CDR3 here is CASRWDSLNTEAFF. CDR3 nucleotide sequence: TGTGCCAGCAGGTGGGACAGCTTGAACACTGAAGCTTTCTTT.

The rearrangement links TRBV27 to TRBJ2-1; TRBD2 is a possible D gene (7 bases). Germline-derived CDR1 and CDR2 are MNHEY and SMNVEV (reference sequence). The CDR3 extends over 16 amino acids. The ends were cut back, 1 base at V and 1 base at J, with 11 bases in the middle. CDR3 sequence: CASSLLRGGSYNEQFF. The DNA for the CDR3 is TGTGCCAGCAGTTTATTAAGGGGGGGATCCTACAATGAGCAGTTCTTC.

As to this clone: This sample also contains other DNA sequences that code for the same CDR3. The rearrangement uses TRBV9 and TRBJ2-2; no clear D gene. This CDR3 has 12 amino acids. Between the trimmed V and J ends, which lost 4 bases and 3 bases, there was a span of 4 bases. Germline CDR1 reads SGDLS; CDR2 reads YYNGEE. CDR3: CASSPHTGELFF. In DNA, the CDR3 is TGTGCCAGCAGCCCGCACACCGGGGAGCTGTTTTTT.

In this sample, this clone turned up once. This chain links TRBV12-5 with TRBJ1-4; D is ambiguous. V lost 2 bases, J lost 8 bases, and 24 bases lay in between. Per the germline V gene, CDR1 is LGHNT and CDR2 is FRNRAP. The CDR3 loop spans 18 amino acids. The CDR3 is CASGLPRSPKTREEKLFF. The CDR3 DNA is TGTGCTAGTGGTTTGCCTCGATCCCCCAAAACTCGGGAAGAAAAACTGTTTTTT.

This chain links TRBV4-2 with TRBJ2-4, with a tentative D call TRBD2 (6 bases). CDR3 length equals 18 residues. Germline lookup yields CDR1 LGHNA and CDR2 YNFKEQ. Trimming removed 2 bases from V and 0 bases from J, with 17 bases in between. CDR3 in amino acids: CASSQPLPGLQAKNIQYF. The CDR3 coding sequence is TGTGCCAGCAGCCAACCTCTCCCGGGACTCCAAGCCAAAAACATTCAGTACTTC.

The rearrangement uses TRBV11-2 and TRBJ2-7; the match to TRBD2 covers 9 bases. With 1 base clipped from V and 2 bases from J, the junction kept 3 bases outside the gene matches. This CDR3 has 15 amino acids. The germline V gene encodes CDR1 SGHAT and CDR2 FQNNGV. The CDR3 coding sequence is TGTGCCAGCAGCTTAGGGACTAGCGTAACCTACGAGCAGTACTTC. Translated: CASSLGTSVTYEQYF.

The rearrangement uses TRBV19 and TRBJ1-1; a possible D gene is TRBD1 (5 bases). Germline V gene lookup returns CDR1 LNHDA and CDR2 SQIVND (reference sequence). V lost 5 bases and J 6 bases, leaving 16 bases between the germline ends. This CDR3 comprises 14 residues. The CDR3 sequence is CASSRARDHSEAFF. The CDR3 DNA reads TGTGCCAGTAGTCGGGCCAGGGACCACTCTGAAGCTTTCTTT.

The chain uses TRBV18 and TRBJ2-5, with D maybe TRBD2 (5 bases). In germline, CDR1 is KGHSH, CDR2 LQKENI. This CDR3 contains 15 residues. The V end lost 5 bases, the J end lost 0 bases, and 13 bases lay between the germline ends. Written as DNA, the CDR3 is TGTGCCAGCTCAATAGTGCCGGGGAACCAAGAGACCCAGTACTTC. Its protein is CASSIVPGNQETQYF.

V is TRBV7-8 and J is TRBJ2-7, with a tentative D call TRBD2 (6 bases). V gave up 5 bases and J gave up 2 bases, with 19 bases separating them. The germline gives CDR1 SGHVS, CDR2 FQNEAQ. The CDR3 covers 16 residues. The CDR3 region has the DNA TGTGCCAGCAGCAGGGGCGTCGAGGGCGGGACCTACGAGCAGTACTTC. Encoded protein: CASSRGVEGGTYEQYF.

This clone was observed a handful of times. The same CDR3 arises from other DNA sequences in this sample as well. The chain carries TRBV6-5 and TRBJ1-2; TRBD1 matches 8 bases. V was clipped by 6 bases and J by 5 bases; unmatched bases: 8. The CDR3 covers 14 residues. Germline CDR1 and CDR2: MNHEY and SVGAGI. The DNA for the CDR3 is TGTGCCAGCAGCTATGGTACAGGGGGATATGGCTACACCTTC. It translates to CASSYGTGGYGYTF.

V is TRBV7-2 and J is TRBJ1-2, with a tentative D call TRBD1 (5 bases). Germline V lookup: CDR1 SGHTA, CDR2 FQGNSA. V dropped 5 bases and J dropped 4 bases, with 20 bases sitting between them. CDR3 length: 16 residues. This CDR3 is CASSPNGAGGAYGYTF. The CDR3 bases are TGTGCCAGCAGCCCCAACGGCGCGGGGGGAGCCTATGGCTACACCTTC.

This chain joins TRBV9 and TRBJ2-5; D is unclear. The CDR3 runs to 14 residues. The germline V and J ends were trimmed by 5 bases and 4 bases, with 15 bases remaining between them. CDR1 and CDR2 from the germline V gene are SGDLS and YYNGEE. Here the CDR3 DNA reads TGTGCCAGCAGTTCTAATCCGTCTGCAGAGACCCAGTACTTC. This sequence encodes CASSSNPSAETQYF.

This clone has more than one count but fewer than ten. This sequence joins TRBV6-5 and TRBJ2-2; 10 positions agree with TRBD1. There are 15 residues in the CDR3. Germline CDR1 reads MNHEY; CDR2 reads SVGAGI. The V gene end was trimmed by 6 bases and the J gene end by 5 bases; junction bases not matched to a gene: 6. Here the CDR3 reads CASRIDRGQTGELFF. The CDR3 nucleotides are TGTGCCAGCAGGATCGACAGGGGGCAAACCGGGGAGCTGTTTTTT.

This clone turned up a few times. This chain links TRBV30 with TRBJ2-5; D not resolved. Germline V gene sequence: CDR1 GTSNPN, CDR2 SVGIG (reference sequence). V was clipped by 2 bases and J by 4 bases, with 5 bases between them. The CDR3 extends over 11 amino acids. This CDR3 reads CAWSSPETQYF. The CDR3 nucleotides are TGTGCCTGGAGTTCCCCAGAGACCCAGTACTTC.

The sample holds a few counts of this clone. The V and J genes are TRBV2 and TRBJ1-6, with 10 nucleotides matching TRBD1. Germline-derived CDR1 and CDR2 are SNHLY and FYNNEI. J lost 10 bases, V lost 9 bases, and 9 bases had no gene match. The CDR3 is 14 amino acids. The DNA of the CDR3 is TGTGCCAGAGAGGTTGGACAGGGGGAATCACCCCTCCACTTT. It translates to CAREVGQGESPLHF.

This clone turned up a few times. The V call is TRBV30, the J call TRBJ1-1; no clear D. Trimming left V 2 bases short and J 2 bases short, with 12 bases between. Germline-derived CDR1 and CDR2 are GTSNPN and SVGIG (reference sequence). The length of the CDR3 is 14 residues. DNA of the CDR3: TGTGCCTGGAGTATTTCACAGAGCAACACTGAAGCTTTCTTT. Amino acid sequence: CAWSISQSNTEAFF.

CDR3 loop: CASSPRTGGSGKEFF. The CDR3 DNA follows: TGTGCCAGCAGTCCCCGGACAGGGGGTTCTGGTAAGGAGTTCTTC. The V gene is TRBV5-5, the J gene TRBJ2-1, with 10 bases identical to TRBD1. After removal of 5 bases from V and 14 bases from J, the junction contained 16 bases not matched to a gene. The CDR3 contains 15 residues. The germline V gene has CDR1 SGHKS and CDR2 YYEKEE (reference sequence).

The chain recombines TRBV7-3 with TRBJ2-1, with D perhaps being TRBD1 or TRBD2 (5 bases each). Germline V gene data show CDR1 as SGHTA and CDR2 as FQGTGA. The CDR3 loop spans 11 amino acids. Trimming took 5 bases from V and 10 from J, leaving 9 bases between them. DNA of the CDR3: TGTGCCAGCAGCCGGGGCAGGGAGCAGTTCTTC. Translated, it gives CASSRGREQFF. Filled out from reference TRBV7-3 and TRBJ2-1, the complete variable domain reads GAGVSQTPSNKVTEKGKYVELRCDPISGHTALYWYRQSLGQGPEFLIYFQGTGAADDSGLPNDRFFAVRPEGSVSTLKIQRTERGDSAVYLCASSRGREQFFGPGTRLTVL.

CDR3 region: CASSSLGSYNEQFF. As DNA, the CDR3 is TGTGCCAGCAGCAGCCTAGGGAGTTACAATGAGCAGTTCTTC. The gene calls are TRBV7-7 and TRBJ2-1; D possibly corresponds to TRBD2 (5 bases). The CDR3 runs to 14 residues. Germline assignment: CDR1 SSHAT and CDR2 FNYEAQ (reference sequence). Trimming stripped 5 bases from V and 4 bases from J, with 12 bases between.

This clone was observed once. Sequence at one end of the junction differs from germline and may be a read error. The chain links TRBV4-2 to TRBJ2-7; D unclear. CDR1 and CDR2 from the germline V gene are LGHNA and YNFKEQ. The CDR3 is made up of 17 amino acids. This chain's CDR3 is CASSQDGYLPLSDEQYF. The CDR3 nucleotides are TGTGCCAGCAGCCAAGATGGATACCTCCCCCTCTCCGACGAGCAGTACTTC.

This clone turned up a few times. The CDR3 nucleotides are TGTGCCAGCACCACGCCCGTGGGACAGGGGATATCCAACGGCAATCAGCCCCAGCATTTT. Amino acid sequence: CASTTPVGQGISNGNQPQHF. This rearrangement joins TRBV18 to TRBJ1-5, with 10 bases matching TRBD1. There are 20 residues in the CDR3. Germline values: CDR1 KGHSH, CDR2 LQKENI. V lost 8 bases to trimming and J lost 2 bases; unmatched junction nucleotides: 21.

The rearrangement links TRBV7-6 to TRBJ2-7; 8 nucleotides agree with TRBD2. This CDR3 is built from 15 residues. The ends lost 1 base at V and 2 bases at J; junction bases unmatched: 4. Germline V gene data show CDR1 as SGHVS and CDR2 as FNYEAQ. CDR3 nucleotide sequence: TGTGCCAGCAGCTTAGGGTCGGGGGGGGCCTACGAGCAGTACTTC. This sequence encodes CASSLGSGGAYEQYF.

CDR3 protein: CASAAQGNTDTQYF. The CDR3, as DNA: TGTGCCAGCGCTGCCCAGGGGAACACAGATACGCAGTATTTT. V and J are TRBV2 and TRBJ2-3; D possibly corresponds to TRBD1 (6 bases). The V end lost 8 bases, the J end lost 2 bases, and 14 bases lay between the germline ends. The CDR3 covers 14 residues. Per germline, CDR1 SNHLY and CDR2 FYNNEI.